The clone carrying this T cell receptor beta chain was observed at least ten times. Antigen unknown. This record comes from a study of T cells in Graves' hyperthyroidism and ophthalmopathy. The study, taken as a whole, reports: Most clonotypes expanded in thyroid above 0.001 were likewise present in blood.

Patients were excluded because of uncontrolled infection, other autoimmune disease, pregnancy or lactation. The V and J ends lost 1 base and 5 bases respectively, with 6 bases between them. The CDR3 totals 12 residues. The germline V gene encodes CDR1 LGHDT and CDR2 YNNKEL (reference sequence). Researchers took RNA transcripts and amplified the TCR beta CDR3 regions from them. TCR CDR3 underwent first-round RT-PCR with the HTBI primer set. One entry per CDR3 protein results from TCRdb running MiXCR on the multiplex PCR reads. The table records hundreds of thousands of distinct CDR3 sequences, roughly 19% of them present only once.

This chain links TRBV3-1 with TRBJ2-7, with unresolved D. The receptor comes from a man in his fifties or sixties with Graves' ophthalmopathy. What was sequenced was blood. CDR3 loop: CASSQVWNEQYF. The CDR3 nucleotides are TGTGCCAGCAGCCAAGTATGGAACGAGCAGTACTTC.